Shown below are 29 T cell receptor beta chains from a single sample sequenced in a study of CD8 T cells in Susac syndrome. Random-hexamer reverse transcription was applied to roughly 0.5 to 1 ug RNA. TCRdb redid the calling of the immunoSEQ multiplex PCR reads with MiXCR, one entry per CDR3 protein. Found here are 85,000 to 95,000 distinct CDR3 sequences, roughly 94% of them singletons; the top ten hold about 0.28%. The sequenced sample consisted of CD4+ T cells from PBMCs. The receptors come from a human donor with Susac syndrome.

The J gene is TRBJ2-7, the V gene TRBV29-1; the match to TRBD1 covers 11 bases. CDR3 length equals 12 residues. V trimming: 7 bases; J trimming: 5 bases; junction bases outside the gene matches: 4. In germline, CDR1 is SQVTM, CDR2 ANQGSEA. The CDR3 bases are TGCAGCGCCGGGACAGGGGGGGACGAGCAGTACTTC. Amino acid sequence: CSAGTGGDEQYF.

The rearrangement uses TRBV28 and TRBJ1-2; D perhaps matches TRBD1 (6 bases). The V gene lost 4 bases and the J gene lost 7 bases, with 13 bases spanning the gap. This CDR3 has 13 amino acids. In germline, CDR1 is MDHEN, CDR2 SYDVKM. CDR3 protein: CASSSRDIGGYTF. In DNA, the CDR3 is TGTGCCAGCAGTTCCCGGGACATCGGTGGCTACACCTTC.

The rearrangement joins TRBV20-1 to TRBJ2-3, with 7 nucleotides matching TRBD2. In germline, CDR1 is DFQATT, CDR2 SNEGSKA (reference sequence). V lost 5 bases, J lost 3 bases, and 8 bases stayed unmatched. The CDR3 sequence is 14 residues long. As DNA, the CDR3 is TGCAGTGCTGCAGGGACTACCTTTACAGATACGCAGTATTTT. Translated, it gives CSAAGTTFTDTQYF.

The chain links TRBV12-3 or TRBV12-4 to TRBJ2-1; D ambiguous. The CDR3 has 13 amino acids. V lost 0 bases and J lost 8, with 8 bases in between. CDR3 in amino acids: CASSLALGYEQFF. The CDR3 bases are TGTGCCAGCAGTTTAGCGCTGGGATATGAGCAGTTCTTC.

V and J are TRBV10-3 and TRBJ2-3; the match to TRBD1 covers 7 bases. The CDR3 runs 15 residues. The V gene's germline CDR1 is ENHRY and CDR2 SYGVKD. V shed 6 bases, J shed 2 bases, and the junction held 8 bases outside the gene matches. CDR3 sequence reads: CAIRDTGASTDTQYF. DNA of the CDR3: TGTGCCATCAGAGACACAGGGGCCTCCACAGATACGCAGTATTTT.

This clonotype appeared once. CDR3 DNA sequence: TGCGCCAGCAGCAGGCCAGGATCCCACTATGGCTACACCTTC. Residues: CASSRPGSHYGYTF. V usage is TRBV4-3 and J usage is TRBJ1-2; D is undetermined. The V gene's germline CDR1 is LGHNA and CDR2 YSLEER. This CDR3 has 14 amino acids. Trimming took 5 bases from V and 3 from J, leaving 13 bases between them.

The chain has TRBV29-1 and TRBJ2-1; unclear D gene. Germline assignment: CDR1 SQVTM and CDR2 ANQGSEA. Trimming took off 6 bases at V and 5 bases at J, with 14 bases between the two ends. This CDR3 contains 13 residues. CDR3 amino acids: CSVAPVPDNEQFF. CDR3 bases: TGCAGCGTCGCACCGGTGCCCGACAATGAGCAGTTCTTC.

The chain joins TRBV20-1 to TRBJ2-5; 7 nucleotides agree with TRBD2. After removal of 6 bases from V and 4 bases from J, the junction contained 8 bases not matched to a gene. The CDR3 totals 13 residues. The germline V gene encodes CDR1 DFQATT and CDR2 SNEGSKA (reference sequence). CDR3 in DNA: TGCAGTGCCGCCGGACTAGTCGGAGAGACCCAGTACTTC. This translates into CSAAGLVGETQYF.

The chain couples TRBV15 to TRBJ1-1; D ambiguous. The V and J ends lost 1 base and 9 bases respectively, with 12 bases between them. The CDR3 runs to 13 residues. Germline CDR1 reads LNHNV; CDR2 reads YYDKDF (reference sequence). CDR3 nucleotides: TGTGCCACCAGCAGAGTGGAGGCGCCGAAAGCTTTCTTT. Protein: CATSRVEAPKAFF.

The chain couples TRBV5-6 to TRBJ1-2; weak D call: TRBD1 (6 bases). Deletions cut 3 bases from V and 3 bases from J, with 15 bases between. The CDR3 is made up of 15 amino acids. Germline CDR1 is SGHDT and CDR2 is YYEEEE. The CDR3 coding sequence is TGTGCCAGCAGCTATCACAGGGTAATGGACTATGGCTACACCTTC. It codes for CASSYHRVMDYGYTF.

The chain joins TRBV20-1 to TRBJ2-5; TRBD2 aligns across 8 bases. The CDR3 covers 16 residues. The junction had 11 bases not matched to a gene; V was cut back by 0 bases and J by 5 bases. CDR1 is DFQATT and CDR2 is SNEGSKA in the germline V gene (reference sequence). CDR3 sequence (DNA): TGCAGTGCTAGAGAAGGGGGGACTAGTCTGAAGGAGACCCAGTACTTC. This gives the protein CSAREGGTSLKETQYF.

J is TRBJ2-3 and V is TRBV29-1; 7 bases match TRBD1. The V and J ends lost 6 bases and 2 bases, in that order; junction bases with no gene match: 14. Germline V CDR1 and CDR2: SQVTM, ANQGSEA. This CDR3 is built from 16 residues. CDR3 loop: CSVHKKGQALTDTQYF. CDR3 sequence (DNA): TGCAGCGTCCATAAGAAAGGACAGGCGCTCACAGATACGCAGTATTTT.

The chain employs TRBV6-5 and TRBJ2-7; 7 bases agree with TRBD1. Germline lookup yields CDR1 MNHEY and CDR2 SVGAGI. The V gene end was trimmed by 2 bases and the J gene end by 6 bases; junction bases not matched to a gene: 4. The CDR3 has 13 amino acids. This chain's CDR3 is CASSYDRDSEQYF. The CDR3 nucleotides are TGTGCCAGCAGTTACGACAGGGATTCCGAGCAGTACTTC.

This chain uses TRBV12-3 or TRBV12-4 with TRBJ2-7; D call uncertain. This CDR3 is built from 13 residues. With 5 bases removed from V and 5 bases from J, the gap between germline ends came to 13 bases. The CDR3 sequence is CASSQMLEDEQYF. In nucleotides, the CDR3 is TGTGCCAGCAGTCAGATGCTCGAGGACGAGCAGTACTTC.

The V call is TRBV12-3 or TRBV12-4, the J call TRBJ2-7; 9 bases line up with TRBD1. V shed 4 bases and J 7 bases; nucleotides not matched to a gene: 5. The CDR3 length is 13 residues. The CDR3 DNA follows: TGTGCCAGCAGTTGGACAGGGGCGATGGAGCAGTACTTC. Its protein product is CASSWTGAMEQYF.

The CDR3 sequence is CASSPRWGQGDDTQYF. In nucleotides, the CDR3 is TGCGCCAGCAGCCCTAGGTGGGGACAGGGAGACGATACGCAGTATTTT. The chain couples TRBV4-1 to TRBJ2-3; 9 nucleotides line up with TRBD1. Germline V CDR1 and CDR2: MGHRA, YSYEKL. The CDR3 length is 16 residues. V was pared by 4 bases and J by 6 bases, with 11 bases of the junction left unmatched.

The rearrangement joins TRBV29-1 to TRBJ2-5; no clear D gene. Germline CDR1 SQVTM, CDR2 ANQGSEA. Trimming cost V 0 bases and J 4 bases, with 6 bases left between them. The CDR3 totals 12 residues. In nucleotides, the CDR3 is TGCAGCGTTGAAGATCGCCCAGAGACCCAGTACTTC. It yields the protein CSVEDRPETQYF.

CDR3 nucleotides: TGTGCCTGGAGGGACAGCCCCTATGGCTACACCTTC. It codes for CAWRDSPYGYTF. The rearrangement links TRBV30 to TRBJ1-2; D possibly corresponds to TRBD1 (6 bases). Germline assignment: CDR1 GTSNPN and CDR2 SVGIG (reference sequence). Trimming pared 3 bases from V and 4 bases from J, leaving 9 bases between. The CDR3 totals 12 residues.

The gene calls are TRBV5-1 and TRBJ2-7; 9 bases line up with TRBD2. The CDR3 totals 15 residues. The germline V gene encodes CDR1 SGHRS and CDR2 YFSETQ. V lost 4 bases, J lost 1 base, and 6 bases stayed unmatched. As DNA, the CDR3 is TGCGCCAGCAGCCTCAATAGCGGGGGATCCTACGAGCAGTACTTC. It codes for CASSLNSGGSYEQYF.

The genes are TRBV5-1 and TRBJ2-1; 12 bases fit TRBD2. CDR1 SGHRS and CDR2 YFSETQ come from the germline V gene. This CDR3 has 16 amino acids. After removal of 6 bases from V and 4 bases from J, the junction contained 8 bases not matched to a gene. CDR3 in amino acids: CASTLSTSGGYNEQFF. The CDR3 coding sequence is TGCGCCAGCACCCTATCGACTAGCGGGGGATACAATGAGCAGTTCTTC.

The J gene is TRBJ1-3, the V gene TRBV3-1; TRBD1 matches at 8 bases. Germline trimming cut 5 bases from V and 2 bases from J; bases unmatched to any gene: 5. The length of the CDR3 is 15 residues. Germline CDR1 and CDR2: LGHDT and YNNKEL (reference sequence). The CDR3 loop is CASSWTGLTGNTIYF. The CDR3 DNA reads TGTGCCAGCAGCTGGACAGGGCTTACTGGAAACACCATATATTTT.

This chain links TRBV28 with TRBJ1-5, with 8 bases lining up with TRBD1. This CDR3 has 15 residues. The V gene end was trimmed by 3 bases and the J gene end by 5 bases; junction bases not matched to a gene: 6. CDR1 MDHEN and CDR2 SYDVKM come from the germline V gene. The CDR3 region is CASSLQGARDQPQHF. In DNA, the CDR3 is TGTGCCAGCAGTTTGCAGGGGGCGAGGGATCAGCCCCAGCATTTT. Combining the CDR3 with reference TRBV28 and TRBJ1-5 gives the whole variable domain DVKVTQSSRYLVKRTGEKVFLECVQDMDHENMFWYRQDPGLGLRLIYFSYDVKMKEKGDIPEGYSVSREKKERFSLILESASTNQTSMYLCASSLQGARDQPQHFGDGTRLSIL.

The rearrangement uses TRBV5-1 and TRBJ2-1; possibly TRBD2 for D (7 bases). The CDR3 is made up of 15 amino acids. V was shortened by 10 bases and J by 0 bases, with 17 bases between the two germline ends. Germline CDR1 and CDR2: SGHRS and YFSETQ. CDR3 DNA: TGCGCCTCAGGGGAGCTAGCGGCCTCCTACAATGAGCAGTTCTTC. Protein sequence: CASGELAASYNEQFF.

The CDR3 loop reads CAWRRLAATGEQYF. The CDR3 coding sequence is TGTGCCTGGAGAAGACTAGCGGCAACTGGTGAGCAGTACTTC. The rearrangement links TRBV30 to TRBJ2-7; 9 nucleotides agree with TRBD2. Looked up from germline, CDR1 is GTSNPN and CDR2 is SVGIG (reference sequence). The CDR3 has 14 amino acids. The V and J ends lost 3 bases and 7 bases, in that order; junction bases with no gene match: 10.

The CDR3 sequence: CAWKGQSYGYTF. The DNA of the CDR3 is TGTGCCTGGAAGGGACAGAGCTATGGCTACACCTTC. The chain recombines TRBV30 with TRBJ1-2; 7 nucleotides line up with TRBD1. V trimming: 4 bases; J trimming: 4 bases; junction bases outside the gene matches: 3. The CDR3 is made up of 12 amino acids. Per germline, CDR1 GTSNPN and CDR2 SVGIG (reference sequence).

The chain recombines TRBV21-1 with TRBJ2-7; the table calls TRBD1, which could not be checked here. TRBV21-1 is annotated as a pseudogene. The CDR3 runs to 15 residues. The CDR3 protein is CASSKWLRTPWEQYF. CDR3 DNA sequence: TGTGCCAGCAGCAAATGGCTCAGGACACCTTGGGAGCAGTACTTC.

The chain carries TRBV5-6 and TRBJ2-3; TRBD1 agrees at 8 bases. Germline V gene lookup returns CDR1 SGHDT and CDR2 YYEEEE. Trimming removed 0 bases from V and 1 base from J; junction bases left unmatched: 4. This CDR3 contains 16 residues. In nucleotides, the CDR3 is TGTGCCAGCAGCTTGGTGCAGGGGGCCCGCACAGATACGCAGTATTTT. It translates to CASSLVQGARTDTQYF. The full variable domain, completed using reference TRBV5-6 and TRBJ2-3, is DAGVTQSPTHLIKTRGQQVTLRCSPKSGHDTVSWYQQALGQGPQFIFQYYEEEERQRGNFPDRFSGHQFPNYSSELNVNALLLGDSALYLCASSLVQGARTDTQYFGPGTRLTVL.

The J gene is TRBJ1-2, the V gene TRBV3-1, with a tentative D call TRBD1 (6 bases). V was clipped by 0 bases and J by 4 bases, with 6 bases between them. The CDR3 has 13 amino acids. The germline V gene encodes CDR1 LGHDT and CDR2 YNNKEL (reference sequence). This chain's CDR3 is CASSQEGAYGYTF. The CDR3 nucleotides read TGTGCCAGCAGCCAAGAGGGGGCCTATGGCTACACCTTC.

This clonotype has just one count. This chain links TRBV6-5 with TRBJ2-5, with TRBD2 matching 11 bases. J gave up 7 bases and V 2 bases, and 9 bases lay outside the gene matches. Per germline, CDR1 MNHEY and CDR2 SVGAGI. This CDR3 comprises 16 residues. The CDR3 spells CASSYALAGATGTQYF. The CDR3 DNA is TGTGCCAGCAGTTACGCACTAGCGGGGGCAACAGGGACCCAGTACTTC.